The 8 T cell receptor beta chains listed next were all sequenced from one sample in a study of T-cell reconstitution after alpha-beta-depleted transplantation in children. Preparing the TCRbeta library involved the use of unique molecular identifiers. MiXCR, run by TCRdb on the PCR reads, gives a single entry per CDR3 protein. The sample comprises about 300,000 distinct CDR3 sequences, 10% of which are singletons, and less than 9% rests with the top ten. Sequenced material: PBMCs, taken before TCRalphabeta/CD19-depleted stem cell transplant. The receptor set was obtained from a boy in the first two years of life with acute myeloid leukemia, due to receive a stem cell transplant.

This clonotype was found a few times. V and J are TRBV6-1 and TRBJ2-7; tentatively, D is TRBD1 (6 bases). Germline V gives CDR1 MNHNS, CDR2 SASEGT. The CDR3 loop spans 16 amino acids. Between the trimmed V and J ends, which lost 5 bases and 2 bases, there was a span of 19 bases. The CDR3 nucleotides read TGTGCCAGCAGTCCTTCGGACAGACAATTAACCTACGAGCAGTACTTC. Protein sequence: CASSPSDRQLTYEQYF.

This clonotype was observed many times. V and J are TRBV27 and TRBJ2-7; a possible D gene is TRBD2 (6 bases). CDR1 and CDR2 (germline): MNHEY, SMNVEV (reference sequence). The CDR3 spans 14 residues. The ends were cut back, 3 bases at V and 5 bases at J, with 14 bases in the middle. The CDR3 loop is CASSLAGWGHEQYF. CDR3 nucleotides: TGTGCCAGCAGTTTGGCGGGGTGGGGCCACGAGCAGTACTTC.

The gene calls are TRBV28 and TRBJ2-1; D ambiguous. CDR1 is MDHEN, CDR2 SYDVKM, per germline. This CDR3 spans 17 amino acids. Trimming left V 1 base short and J 0 bases short, with 13 bases between. The CDR3 DNA follows: TGTGCCAGCAGTTTATTACCCGGCCTCGGCTCCTACAATGAGCAGTTCTTC. Amino acid sequence: CASSLLPGLGSYNEQFF.

This chain links TRBV25-1 with TRBJ1-4, with 7 bases matching TRBD1. The V gene's germline CDR1 is MGHDK and CDR2 SYGVNS. The CDR3 extends over 17 amino acids. J gave up 6 bases and V 1 base, and 11 bases lay outside the gene matches. The CDR3 coding sequence is TGTGCCAGCAGTGAATCCGCCACAGGGGCCCGCTATGAAAAACTGTTTTTT. Protein sequence: CASSESATGARYEKLFF.

The table lists this clonotype with many counts. The rearrangement joins TRBV12-3 or TRBV12-4 to TRBJ2-7; no reliable D call. V shed 4 bases and J shed 2 bases, with 6 bases lying between them. This CDR3 contains 12 residues. The DNA for the CDR3 is TGTGCCAGCAGTTGGCTTCCCTACGAGCAGTACTTC. Amino acid sequence: CASSWLPYEQYF.

At least ten counts were recorded for this clonotype. The J gene is TRBJ2-4, the V gene TRBV6-2 or TRBV6-3; 8 bases line up with TRBD1. Germline V CDR1 and CDR2: MNHEY, SVGEGT. This CDR3 has 14 residues. V was clipped by 8 bases and J by 1 base; unmatched bases: 4. CDR3 nucleotide sequence: TGTGCCAGCCATCGGGACAGGGCCAAAAACATTCAGTACTTC. Protein product: CASHRDRAKNIQYF.

On this clonotype: A read error may be the cause here, since a much bigger clone is one base away. The chain uses TRBV20-1 and TRBJ2-2, with 9 bases aligning to TRBD2. The germline V gene has CDR1 DFQATT and CDR2 SNEGSKA (reference sequence). This CDR3 has 15 residues. V lost 0 bases to trimming and J lost 4 bases; unmatched junction nucleotides: 3. The CDR3 bases are TGCAGTGCTAGAGAGACGGGACTAGCCACCGGGGAGCTGTTTTTT. Translating it yields CSARETGLATGELFF.

This clonotype showed up many times. The chain recombines TRBV29-1 with TRBJ2-1; 7 positions match TRBD2. This CDR3 is built from 13 residues. Germline values: CDR1 SQVTM, CDR2 ANQGSEA. Trimming removed 6 bases from V and 8 bases from J; junction bases left unmatched: 10. The CDR3 nucleotides read TGCAGCGTCACCCCGACTAGCCTCGATGAGCAGTTCTTC. Translating it yields CSVTPTSLDEQFF.